The clone carrying this T cell receptor (beta chain) appeared a few times. Its antigen is not identified. This entry is derived from a study of CD8 T cells in ankylosing spondylitis. The study, taken as a whole, reports: Seemingly distinctive of ankylosing spondylitis blood was a TCR beta motif formed by eight highly homologous variants. Clones linked to disease were reported to show significant enrichment in matched ankylosing spondylitis synovial fluid. Several of the motif variants were reported before in synovial fluid and blood from reactive arthritis.

By quantitative 5'-RACE with molecular barcodes, the TCR beta libraries were made. TCRdb processed the 5' RACE reads anew with MiXCR; each CDR3 protein has one entry. The sample lists approximately 300,000 distinct CDR3 sequences, less than 25% occurring once. The CDR3 covers 14 residues. The germline V and J ends were trimmed by 2 bases and 7 bases, with 11 bases remaining between them. CDR1 is SGHTA and CDR2 is FQGNSA in the germline V gene. Sequencing was carried out using blood, either unsorted or a sorted T cell fraction (not recorded which). This sequence was found in a female donor with ankylosing spondylitis or in good health (not recorded which). The J gene is TRBJ1-4, the V gene TRBV7-2, with D perhaps matching TRBD1 (5 bases). The CDR3 coding sequence is TGTGCCAGCAGCTTATTCCAGGGAGGTGAAAAACTGTTTTTT. It translates to CASSLFQGGEKLFF.